This paragraph covers one T cell receptor (beta chain) sequence. The authors' processing: It was from reference gene primer amplification that nucleated cell counts were estimated. The data were produced by immunoSEQ multiplex PCR, yet TCRdb's version contains in-frame clones alone and is incomplete. V, J and clone size are those of that table, while D and trimming were read from the DNA. Of roughly 290,000 clones in the sample, 65% to 85% were seen once. The data stem from a study of blood T cell repertoires in COVID-19. Study information: The United States, Italy and Spain supplied acute and convalescent COVID-19 samples. PBMCs, B-cell-depleted T cells, or T cells were the source of the cDNA or gDNA that made up the material.

Germline assignment: CDR1 SGHTA and CDR2 FQGNSA. The CDR3 extends over 16 amino acids. V was clipped by 1 base and J by 2 bases; unmatched bases: 6. Seattle's cohort entered during active infection and was followed longitudinally. The sequencing sample was made of peripheral blood. The receptor's source is an older person with COVID-19, enrolled during active disease. The chain employs TRBV7-2 and TRBJ2-7, with 9 bases lining up with TRBD2. The CDR3 sequence is CASSLEEAGGAYEQYF. CDR3 bases: TGTGCCAGCAGCTTAGAGGAAGCGGGAGGTGCCTACGAGCAGTACTTC.